This T cell receptor beta chain comes out of a study of OX40 agonist ivuxolimab in advanced cancers. Study-wide context: All patients had ivuxolimab intravenously every 2 weeks at 0.01 to 10 mg/kg.

Trimming pared 0 bases from V and 2 bases from J, leaving 11 bases between. Germline CDR1 SGHNT, CDR2 YYREEE (reference sequence). The CDR3 contains 16 residues. This clone was seen more than once but under ten times. The target antigen is unknown. Study results and caveats: Expanded clones tended on average to be more numerous among CD8+ T cells than CD4+. Both blood CD4+ and CD8+ T cells showed clonal growth by week 6 at 0.1 to 3.0 mg/kg. Normalized T-cell clonal expansion was also low in some nonresponders.

Generated by immunoSEQ multiplex PCR, the TCRdb table keeps only in-frame clones and is missing some. Of tens of thousands of clones listed, roughly four fifths are singletons. This rearrangement joins TRBV5-4 to TRBJ1-4; no clear D gene. The origin of this receptor is an adult with an advanced solid tumor such as melanoma, head and neck, liver or kidney cancer. The material was CD4+ or CD8+ T cells sorted from blood, obtained in a trial of the OX40 agonist ivuxolimab. The CDR3 bases are TGTGCCAGCAGCTTGGGTCTATTCGGGACTAATGAAAAACTGTTTTTT. Its translation is CASSLGLFGTNEKLFF.